This T cell receptor (beta chain) stems from a study of blood T cell repertoires in COVID-19. Looking at the study overall: Sources were T cells, B-cell-depleted T cells, or PBMCs; the material itself was cDNA or gDNA.

Per the original data handling: Amplification of reference gene primers was used by the study to estimate nucleated cell counts. Some clones are missing from TCRdb's copy, which holds only in-frame ones; the method was immunoSEQ multiplex PCR. V and J calls and clone size come straight from that table; D and trimming were deduced from the DNA. The sample yields 150,000 to 200,000 clones, roughly nine tenths seen once. CDR3 length: 14 residues. Germline V gene sequence: CDR1 SGDLS, CDR2 YYNGEE. The ends were cut back, 3 bases at V and 3 bases at J, with 12 bases in the middle. Followed longitudinally, the Seattle patients had been enrolled during active infection.

The sequencing sample was made of peripheral blood. The clonotype originates from an older woman with COVID-19, enrolled during active disease. This rearrangement joins TRBV9 to TRBJ1-1; maybe TRBD1 (6 bases). The CDR3 loop is CASSELGQYTEAFF. CDR3 DNA sequence: TGTGCCAGCAGCGAACTAGGACAGTACACTGAAGCTTTCTTT.